A selection of T cell receptor beta chains follows, all from one sample in a study of identifying expanded T cells in peripheral blood. Libraries were prepared by immunoSEQ multiplex PCR; TCRdb keeps only in-frame clonotypes and omits some of them. This table has over 70,000 clones, 88% appearing once. The sequenced material came from blood. These receptors all stem from a person aged 18-70 years in good health. Both conserved end residues are part of each CDR3. D genes are given only for firm matches. The size field is filled for only some rows; it gives once, few, many or a size class.

J	D	V	size	DNA	CDR3
TRBJ1-1	-	TRBV4-3	-	TGCGCCAGCAGCCAAGCCTACTACATGAACACTGAAGCTTTCTTT	CASSQAYYMNTEAFF
TRBJ2-6	TRBD1	TRBV4-1	-	TGCGCCAGCAGCCGAGGAAGACAGGGATCTGGGGCCAACGTCCTGACTTTC	CASSRGRQGSGANVLTF
TRBJ2-7	-	TRBV7-9	-	TGTGCCAGCAGCTTACAGGCCCAGAGCTACGAGCAGTACTTC	CASSLQAQSYEQYF
TRBJ2-7	-	TRBV6-5	once	TGTGCCAGCCTGGGGAGCTACGAGCAGTACTTC	CASLGSYEQYF
TRBJ1-1	TRBD1	TRBV7-9	-	TGTGCCAGCAGCCTACCCTCGGACAGGGGGTTGGGTACTGAAGCTTTCTTT	CASSLPSDRGLGTEAFF
TRBJ2-5	TRBD1	TRBV6-6	-	TGTGCCAGCAGTTTTACACAGGGGGCCAGAGGGGAGACCCAGTACTTC	CASSFTQGARGETQYF
TRBJ1-4	TRBD1	TRBV7-9	-	TGTGCCAGCACGGAGTACAGGGGAATGGATGAAAAACTGTTTTTT	CASTEYRGMDEKLFF
TRBJ2-7	-	TRBV27	-	TGTGCCAGCAGTTTATTGGGACGAGGTGGGCACCGCGAGCAGTACTTC	CASSLLGRGGHREQYF
TRBJ2-2	-	TRBV30	-	TGTGCCTGGAGTGTACTGGGACTCTGCGGGGAGCTGTTTTTT	CAWSVLGLCGELFF
TRBJ2-2	-	TRBV6-6	-	TGTGCCAGCACGGAGGGTTGGACCGGGGAGCTGTTTTTT	CASTEGWTGELFF
TRBJ1-6	-	TRBV19	-	TGTGCCAGTAGTATTACTGGACTACCTATGGGGACCTATAATTCACCCCTCCACTTT	CASSITGLPMGTYNSPLHF
TRBJ2-1	-	TRBV6-6	-	TGTGCCAGCAGTTACCGGGACTCAGAGCCGCAGTTCTTC	CASSYRDSEPQFF
TRBJ2-5	TRBD2	TRBV5-5	-	TGTGCCAGCAGCGCGGGGGGCCAAGAGACCCAGTACTTC	CASSAGGQETQYF
TRBJ2-1	-	TRBV18	-	TGTGCCAGCTCACCGGGACTGAGGGAGCAGTTCTTC	CASSPGLREQFF
TRBJ2-3	-	TRBV5-6	-	TGTGCCAGCACGGGCGATCGGGTCGGGACAGATACGCAGTATTTT	CASTGDRVGTDTQYF
TRBJ2-3	-	TRBV5-6	-	TGTGCCAGCAGCTTGGTAAATACGCAGTATTTT	CASSLVNTQYF
TRBJ1-4	TRBD1	TRBV15	-	TGTGCCACCAGCAGGGCCGGGACAGGGATCAATGAAAAACTGTTTTTT	CATSRAGTGINEKLFF
TRBJ2-2	-	TRBV5-6	-	TGTGCCAGCAGCTTGGTCAGGGGGAACACCGGGGAGCTGTTTTTT	CASSLVRGNTGELFF
TRBJ2-7	TRBD1	TRBV28	-	TGTGCCAGCAGTTTCGGACAGGGCCCCTACGAGCAGTACTTC	CASSFGQGPYEQYF
TRBJ2-5	-	TRBV4-1	-	TGCGCCAGCAGCCAAGCCTCGGGGGCGAGGGAGACCCAGTACTTC	CASSQASGARETQYF
TRBJ2-2	-	TRBV6-6	-	TGTGCCAGCCCGGGGAACACCGGGGAGCTGTTTTTT	CASPGNTGELFF
TRBJ1-3	-	TRBV28	-	TGTGCCAGCAGTTCGCCCCCCTGGGGGCAGAAGCATCGAACATCTGGAAACACCATATATTTT	CASSSPPWGQKHRTSGNTIYF
TRBJ2-1	TRBD1	TRBV5-1	-	TGCGCCAGCAGCTACCGGAAGGGGGGACAGGGGTACAATGAGCAGTTCTTC	CASSYRKGGQGYNEQFF
TRBJ2-1	TRBD1	TRBV11-1	-	TGTGCCAGCAGCTTGAGACAGGGGAGCTCCTACAATGAGCAGTTCTTC	CASSLRQGSSYNEQFF
TRBJ1-5	-	TRBV30	-	TGTGCCTGGAGTCGCCCTACCTCGCCGGGGTTGAGGGAAAGCAATCAGCCCCAGCATTTT	CAWSRPTSPGLRESNQPQHF
TRBJ2-1	-	TRBV7-2	-	TGTGCCAGCAGCTTAGAGCTGGGGGCCAATGAGCAGTTCTTC	CASSLELGANEQFF
TRBJ1-1	-	TRBV6-5	-	TGTGCCAGCTCAATGGGGGGGAACACTGAAGCTTTCTTT	CASSMGGNTEAFF
TRBJ1-6	TRBD1	TRBV27	once	TGTGCCAGCAGTTCGCGCCCCCCCCTCGGGACAGTGAATTCACCCCTCCACTTT	CASSSRPPLGTVNSPLHF
TRBJ2-7	-	TRBV18	-	TGTGCCAGCTCACCACGACGGAGCTCCTACGAGCAGTACTTC	CASSPRRSSYEQYF
TRBJ1-6	-	TRBV19	-	TGTGCCAGTACCCATGGGGGGCCCAATTCACCCCTCCACTTT	CASTHGGPNSPLHF
TRBJ1-4	-	TRBV18	-	TGTGCCAGCTCACCACGGACCGGAGGGGAGGGTGAAAAACTGTTTTTT	CASSPRTGGEGEKLFF
TRBJ1-2	-	TRBV4-3	-	TGCGCCAGCAGCCTGGGAACCGGAAGTAGAACCTTC	CASSLGTGSRTF
TRBJ2-1	-	TRBV27	-	TGTGCCAGCAGTCAGTACAATGAGCAGTTCTTC	CASSQYNEQFF
TRBJ2-1	-	TRBV4-3	-	TGCGCCAGCAGCCAAGGGAAGGAGGTGAATGAGCAGTTCTTC	CASSQGKEVNEQFF
TRBJ2-7	-	TRBV28	-	TGTGCCAGCCTCACCGCGGGGGACAACTACGAGCAGTACTTC	CASLTAGDNYEQYF
TRBJ2-5	-	TRBV5-1	-	TGCGCCAGCAGCCCGTCATCTAACCAAGAGACCCAGTACTTC	CASSPSSNQETQYF
TRBJ2-2	TRBD1	TRBV7-9	-	TGTGCCAGCAGGCGCCGGACAGGGGGCTATTATGCCGGGGAGCTGTTTTTT	CASRRRTGGYYAGELFF
TRBJ1-6	-	TRBV7-8	-	TGTGCCAGCACCTTGGGGGGATCCTATAATTCACCCCTCCACTTT	CASTLGGSYNSPLHF